This TCR beta chain comes out of a study of monozygotic twins with inflammatory bowel disease. After re-calling the 5' RACE reads, TCRdb lists one entry per CDR3 protein, DNA absent. This sample's clone table lists some 100,000 distinct CDR3 sequences. The CDR3 runs to 14 residues. The germline CDR1 and CDR2 sequences are SQVTM and ANQGSEA. The sample comprised blood. This chain joins TRBV29-1 and TRBJ1-2; TCRdb's D call of TRBD1 is untestable without DNA. The TCR was taken from a human donor with ulcerative colitis or Crohn's disease, or a healthy co-twin of an affected twin (not recorded which). The CDR3 loop reads CSVDRDRGLYGYTF.